This TCR beta chain was observed in a study of cytomegalovirus exposure and HLA in healthy donors. Study outcomes and limitations: Links to common viral pathogens appeared, in a later analysis, for several of the most significant clusters. Analysis was performed later, and it showed HLA-associated TCR beta chains to be more clonally expanded than equally common others.

The CDR3 length is 12 residues. V lost 4 bases and J lost 1, with 7 bases in between. Germline values: CDR1 SQVTM, CDR2 ANQGSEA. The PCR employed 60 Vbeta primers together with 13 Jbeta primers. This table comes from immunoSEQ multiplex PCR, and its TCRdb copy is limited to in-frame clones, with some not included. The sample totals fewer than 45,000 clones. On this clone: The antigen remains unidentified.

The clonotype originates from a woman aged 25-40 years in good health and CMV-seronegative. The sequenced sample was PBMCs. V gene TRBV29-1 combines with J gene TRBJ1-1; no reliable D call. The CDR3 protein is CSVVRGNTEAFF. The DNA for the CDR3 is TGCAGCGTTGTACGGGGGAACACTGAAGCTTTCTTT.